A single sample gave rise to the 32 T cell receptor beta chains below, sequenced in a study of blood T cell repertoires in COVID-19. The assay was immunoSEQ multiplex PCR, and TCRdb's table has in-frame clones only and misses some. The sample shows hundreds of thousands of clones, about nine tenths of them seen only once. Source material: peripheral blood. The receptors originated from a woman in her forties who had recovered from COVID-19.

The chain recombines TRBV6-4 with TRBJ1-1; perhaps TRBD1 as D (6 bases). CDR1 is MRHNA, CDR2 SNTAGT, per germline. The CDR3 is made up of 14 amino acids. Trimming pared 6 bases from V and 2 bases from J, leaving 13 bases between. CDR3 protein: CASRLSGTNTEAFF. DNA for the CDR3: TGTGCCAGCAGACTTTCCGGGACAAACACTGAAGCTTTCTTT.

The V gene is TRBV18, the J gene TRBJ2-3; TRBD2 agrees at 7 bases. Losses at the gene ends were 0 bases for V and 1 base for J; bases not matched to a gene: 1. Germline V gene data show CDR1 as KGHSH and CDR2 as LQKENI. The CDR3 has 15 residues. CDR3 loop: CASSPPGGGTDTQYF. CDR3 sequence (DNA): TGTGCCAGCTCACCACCGGGGGGGGGCACAGATACGCAGTATTTT.

The chain is built from TRBV6-1 and TRBJ1-1, with D unclear. Germline loops: CDR1 MNHNS, CDR2 SASEGT. The CDR3 extends over 14 amino acids. V was cut by 2 bases and J by 0 bases, with 7 bases left in between. DNA of the CDR3: TGTGCCAGCAGTGAAACAGCTATGAACACTGAAGCTTTCTTT. It codes for CASSETAMNTEAFF.

This CDR3 reads CASATSGGADTQYF. The CDR3 DNA is TGTGCCAGCGCTACTAGCGGGGGGGCTGATACGCAGTATTTT. The rearrangement joins TRBV6-5 to TRBJ2-3, with 13 bases matching TRBD2. The CDR3 totals 14 residues. V gave up 8 bases and J gave up 6 bases; unmatched junction bases: 5. Germline V CDR1 and CDR2: MNHEY, SVGAGI.

This clone turned up a few times. The V gene is TRBV28, the J gene TRBJ1-1; TRBD1 is a possible D gene (6 bases). The germline CDR1 and CDR2 sequences are MDHEN and SYDVKM. This CDR3 has 15 amino acids. Deletions cut 4 bases from V and 1 base from J, with 13 bases between. CDR3 protein: CASSYPQGKNTEAFF. For the CDR3, the DNA is TGTGCCAGCAGTTACCCCCAGGGGAAGAACACTGAAGCTTTCTTT.

The CDR3 protein is CASTGGAGVPLYSNQPQHF. The DNA of the CDR3 is TGTGCCAGTACCGGGGGGGCAGGCGTACCCCTTTATAGCAATCAGCCCCAGCATTTT. V gene TRBV19 combines with J gene TRBJ1-5, with D possibly matching TRBD1 (6 bases). V shed 7 bases and J shed 0 bases, with 25 bases lying between them. The CDR3 covers 19 residues. CDR1 is LNHDA and CDR2 is SQIVND in the germline V gene (reference sequence).

This clone was observed once. The chain combines TRBV11-3 with TRBJ2-5, with 7 positions matching TRBD2. The V gene's germline CDR1 is SGHNT and CDR2 YENEEA. The CDR3 totals 19 residues. V dropped 0 bases and J dropped 5; count of bases not matched to a gene: 18. The chain's CDR3 is CASSLESERGPPEGETQYF. CDR3 nucleotide sequence: TGTGCCAGCAGCTTAGAGTCCGAGCGGGGCCCTCCGGAGGGGGAGACCCAGTACTTC.

There are a few counts of this clone. This sequence joins TRBV5-1 and TRBJ1-6; D call uncertain. The CDR3 length is 18 residues. Germline V CDR1 and CDR2: SGHRS, YFSETQ. The ends were cut back, 3 bases at V and 0 bases at J, with 16 bases in the middle. Here the CDR3 reads CASSSAAGGSSYNSPLHF. In DNA form, the CDR3 reads TGCGCCAGCAGCTCGGCGGCGGGCGGGAGCTCCTATAATTCACCCCTCCACTTT.

V and J are TRBV10-3 and TRBJ1-1; 7 bases fit TRBD1. The CDR3 contains 14 residues. The V and J ends lost 3 bases and 7 bases, in that order; junction bases with no gene match: 8. Germline V gene data show CDR1 as ENHRY and CDR2 as SYGVKD. CDR3 nucleotide sequence: TGTGCCATCAGTGAATCTCAGGGGGTCGGTGAAGCTTTCTTT. Amino acids: CAISESQGVGEAFF.

The chain joins TRBV10-3 to TRBJ1-2, with 10 nucleotides matching TRBD1. Losses at the gene ends were 1 base for V and 5 bases for J; bases not matched to a gene: 4. The germline gives CDR1 ENHRY, CDR2 SYGVKD. The CDR3 runs to 15 residues. This chain's CDR3 is CAISELGTGEYGYTF. The CDR3 DNA reads as TGTGCCATCAGTGAGTTGGGGACAGGGGAATATGGCTACACCTTC.

V usage is TRBV30 and J usage is TRBJ1-1; D is unresolved. CDR3 length: 13 residues. CDR1 GTSNPN and CDR2 SVGIG come from the germline V gene (reference sequence). V gave up 5 bases and J gave up 4 bases, with 14 bases separating them. The CDR3 sequence: CAWAFESSTEAFF. CDR3 DNA: TGTGCCTGGGCCTTTGAGAGTAGCACTGAAGCTTTCTTT.

CDR3: CASSFGNPNGYTF. The DNA for the CDR3 is TGTGCCAGCAGCTTCGGGAACCCTAATGGCTACACCTTC. This chain uses TRBV7-9 with TRBJ1-2; no definite D call. CDR3 length: 13 amino acids. Trimming shortened V by 3 bases and J by 6 bases, and 11 bases separated the two germline ends. Germline lookup yields CDR1 SEHNR and CDR2 FQNEAQ (reference sequence).

The chain carries TRBV5-1 and TRBJ1-2, with a weak D call TRBD1 (6 bases). This CDR3 is built from 15 residues. From germline, CDR1 is SGHRS and CDR2 YFSETQ. Trimming left V 6 bases short and J 0 bases short, with 15 bases between. CDR3: CASKAGTGPNYGYTF. Written as DNA, the CDR3 is TGCGCCAGCAAGGCAGGAACAGGGCCTAACTATGGCTACACCTTC.

The rearrangement uses TRBV6-5 and TRBJ1-1; 8 nucleotides agree with TRBD1. The CDR3 runs to 15 residues. The germline CDR1 and CDR2 sequences are MNHEY and SVGAGI. V dropped 5 bases and J dropped 3; count of bases not matched to a gene: 8. CDR3 in amino acids: CASSTDREGDTEAFF. As DNA, the CDR3 is TGTGCCAGCAGTACGGACAGGGAGGGGGACACTGAAGCTTTCTTT.

This chain links TRBV27 with TRBJ1-1, with D tentatively TRBD1 (6 bases). Looked up from germline, CDR1 is MNHEY and CDR2 is SMNVEV (reference sequence). The CDR3 runs to 15 residues. Trimming shortened V by 3 bases and J by 0 bases, and 11 bases separated the two germline ends. The CDR3 DNA reads TGTGCCAGCAGTTTTAGTAACAGGGTGAACACTGAAGCTTTCTTT. Translation: CASSFSNRVNTEAFF.

This clone has a handful of counts. The chain couples TRBV5-1 to TRBJ1-3; D perhaps matches TRBD1 (6 bases). CDR3 length: 17 residues. CDR1 is SGHRS, CDR2 YFSETQ, per germline. Between the trimmed V and J ends, which lost 3 bases and 1 base, there was a span of 17 bases. The CDR3 spells CASSWRPGTPSGNTIYF. The CDR3 DNA is TGCGCCAGCAGCTGGAGACCCGGGACACCATCTGGAAACACCATATATTTT.

The V gene is TRBV6-6, the J gene TRBJ2-1; tentative D call: TRBD1 (5 bases). The CDR3 extends over 16 amino acids. Trimming stripped 7 bases from V and 1 base from J, with 17 bases between. Per germline, CDR1 MNHNY and CDR2 SVGAGI (reference sequence). The CDR3 DNA is TGTGCCAGCATGAATACACAGGTCAGGTCCTACAATGAGCAGTTCTTC. The encoded protein is CASMNTQVRSYNEQFF.

V gene TRBV28 combines with J gene TRBJ1-5, with D unresolved. The V and J ends lost 4 bases and 7 bases respectively, with 8 bases between them. The CDR3 contains 12 residues. CDR1 is MDHEN, CDR2 SYDVKM, per germline. In nucleotides, the CDR3 is TGTGCCAGCAGTTCTACAGTCCAGCCCCAGCATTTT. This translates into CASSSTVQPQHF.

The V and J genes are TRBV5-1 and TRBJ2-1; TRBD2 matches at 7 bases. Losses at the gene ends were 0 bases for V and 4 bases for J; bases not matched to a gene: 7. The germline gives CDR1 SGHRS, CDR2 YFSETQ. This CDR3 region has 16 residues. The CDR3 nucleotides read TGCGCCAGCAGCTTGGAATCCCGGGGGGTTTACAATGAGCAGTTCTTC. It specifies CASSLESRGVYNEQFF.

V gene TRBV2 combines with J gene TRBJ2-1; a possible D gene is TRBD2 (7 bases). V was clipped by 8 bases and J by 4 bases, with 27 bases between them. The CDR3 is 18 residues long. In germline, CDR1 is SNHLY, CDR2 FYNNEI. CDR3 nucleotides: TGTGCCAGCTCGACGCTGGCGGGGGCGTCTACGGGGTACAATGAGCAGTTCTTC. Its translation is CASSTLAGASTGYNEQFF.

The chain couples TRBV9 to TRBJ1-1; 7 bases align to TRBD1. This CDR3 has 15 amino acids. Looked up from germline, CDR1 is SGDLS and CDR2 is YYNGEE. The J segment lost 5 bases and the V segment lost 0 bases, leaving 7 bases of the junction unmatched. The CDR3 sequence is CASSVGGGGETEAFF. CDR3 coding DNA: TGTGCCAGCAGCGTAGGAGGAGGGGGCGAGACTGAAGCTTTCTTT.

The chain couples TRBV29-1 to TRBJ2-7; the match to TRBD1 covers 8 bases. This CDR3 has 14 residues. The junction had 8 bases not matched to a gene; V was cut back by 1 base and J by 6 bases. Germline CDR1 and CDR2: SQVTM and ANQGSEA. CDR3 bases: TGCAGCGTTGAAGGCTACAGGGGGACAGGCGAGCAGTACTTC. It yields the protein CSVEGYRGTGEQYF.

The chain is built from TRBV19 and TRBJ2-1; perhaps TRBD1 as D (6 bases). Germline-derived CDR1 and CDR2 are LNHDA and SQIVND (reference sequence). V shed 3 bases and J shed 4 bases, with 10 bases lying between them. The length of the CDR3 is 14 residues. CDR3 nucleotides: TGTGCCAGTAGTATCGGGACAATTTACAATGAGCAGTTCTTC. Encoded protein: CASSIGTIYNEQFF. The full variable domain, in which reference TRBV19 and TRBJ2-1 provide the parts outside the CDR3, is DGGITQSPKYLFRKEGQNVTLSCEQNLNHDAMYWYRQDPGQGLRLIYYSQIVNDFQKGDIAEGYSVSREKKESFPLTVTSAQKNPTAFYLCASSIGTIYNEQFFGPGTRLTVL.

The rearrangement links TRBV4-2 to TRBJ2-4; D might be TRBD1 (6 bases). V lost 0 bases and J lost 3, with 9 bases in between. CDR3 length: 15 amino acids. CDR1 and CDR2 (germline): LGHNA, YNFKEQ. The CDR3 DNA reads as TGTGCCAGCAGCCAAGAGGGGGCGTACAAAAACATTCAGTACTTC. Encoded protein: CASSQEGAYKNIQYF.

DNA for the CDR3: TGTGCCAGCAGCTCCCCCGGGGGGGAGCAGTTCTTC. It is translated as CASSSPGGEQFF. The rearrangement uses TRBV5-6 and TRBJ2-1; 7 nucleotides match TRBD2. J lost 10 bases, V lost 3 bases, and 4 bases had no gene match. This CDR3 comprises 12 residues. The germline V gene encodes CDR1 SGHDT and CDR2 YYEEEE. Full variable domain (outside the CDR3, taken from reference TRBV5-6 and TRBJ2-1): DAGVTQSPTHLIKTRGQQVTLRCSPKSGHDTVSWYQQALGQGPQFIFQYYEEEERQRGNFPDRFSGHQFPNYSSELNVNALLLGDSALYLCASSSPGGEQFFGPGTRLTVL.

The rearrangement uses TRBV10-2 and TRBJ1-1; TRBD1 is a possible D gene (6 bases). The germline V gene encodes CDR1 WSHSY and CDR2 SAAADI. The CDR3 is 14 residues long. Trimming removed 0 bases from V and 7 bases from J, with 12 bases in between. CDR3 sequence: CASSESGRGYEAFF. DNA of the CDR3: TGCGCCAGCAGTGAGTCGGGCAGGGGCTATGAAGCTTTCTTT.

This clone was observed once. CDR3 coding DNA: TGTGCCAGTATTGACAGGGCCAGGTCCGGCTACACCTTC. Its protein is CASIDRARSGYTF. V gene TRBV19 combines with J gene TRBJ1-2; TRBD1 agrees at 7 bases. Germline V gives CDR1 LNHDA, CDR2 SQIVND (reference sequence). This CDR3 is built from 13 residues. Losses at the gene ends were 7 bases for V and 8 bases for J; bases not matched to a gene: 10.

This clone showed up many times. The rearrangement uses TRBV6-6 and TRBJ1-5; D is ambiguous. The CDR3 loop spans 12 amino acids. The V gene lost 2 bases and the J gene lost 6 bases, with 5 bases spanning the gap. From germline, CDR1 is MNHNY and CDR2 SVGAGI (reference sequence). The CDR3 nucleotides read TGTGCCAGCAGTTACCCTATTCAGCCCCAGCATTTT. It translates to CASSYPIQPQHF.

The V call is TRBV10-1, the J call TRBJ2-7; 12 bases map to TRBD1. Trimming at V came to 5 bases and at J to 6 bases, leaving 8 bases not matched to a gene. Germline loops: CDR1 WNHNN, CDR2 SYGVQD (reference sequence). This CDR3 comprises 15 residues. This CDR3 is CASSSPGTGGSEQYF. The CDR3 DNA reads as TGCGCCAGCAGTTCCCCTGGGACAGGGGGCTCCGAGCAGTACTTC.

V usage is TRBV7-9 and J usage is TRBJ2-5, with 14 positions matching TRBD2. J lost 1 base, V lost 2 bases, and 3 bases had no gene match. The germline V gene encodes CDR1 SEHNR and CDR2 FQNEAQ (reference sequence). The CDR3 has 17 residues. This chain's CDR3 is CASSLRLAGGLQETQYF. The CDR3 DNA is TGTGCCAGCAGCTTAAGACTAGCGGGGGGGCTCCAAGAGACCCAGTACTTC.

The chain is built from TRBV19 and TRBJ1-2, with D unclear. The CDR3 consists of 15 residues. Trimming removed 5 bases from V and 2 bases from J, with 15 bases in between. Per the germline V gene, CDR1 is LNHDA and CDR2 is SQIVND (reference sequence). The CDR3, as DNA: TGTGCCAGTAGTGAAACCGTGGGCCGCAACTATGGCTACACCTTC. This gives the protein CASSETVGRNYGYTF.

The chain carries TRBV10-3 and TRBJ1-3; D ambiguous. The germline V gene has CDR1 ENHRY and CDR2 SYGVKD. V was cut by 4 bases and J by 5 bases, with 18 bases left in between. CDR3 length equals 16 residues. The CDR3 loop reads CAISGTLGLHRNTIYF. The CDR3 nucleotides are TGTGCCATCAGTGGGACCCTTGGACTCCATCGAAACACCATATATTTT.